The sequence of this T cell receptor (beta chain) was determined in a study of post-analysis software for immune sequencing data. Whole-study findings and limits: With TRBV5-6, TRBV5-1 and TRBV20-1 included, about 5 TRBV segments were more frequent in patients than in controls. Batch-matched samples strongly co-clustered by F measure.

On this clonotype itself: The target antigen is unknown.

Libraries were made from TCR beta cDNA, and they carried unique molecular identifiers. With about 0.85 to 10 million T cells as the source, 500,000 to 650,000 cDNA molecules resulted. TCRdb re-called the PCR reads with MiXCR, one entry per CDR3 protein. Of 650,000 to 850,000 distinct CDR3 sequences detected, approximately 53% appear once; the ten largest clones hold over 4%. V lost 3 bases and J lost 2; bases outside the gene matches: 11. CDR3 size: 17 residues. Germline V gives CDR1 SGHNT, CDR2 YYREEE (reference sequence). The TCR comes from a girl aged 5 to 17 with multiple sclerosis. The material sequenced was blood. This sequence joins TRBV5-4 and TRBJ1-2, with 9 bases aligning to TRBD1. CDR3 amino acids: CASSSGQGTRMNYGYTF. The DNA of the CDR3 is TGTGCCAGCAGCTCGGGACAGGGAACTCGCATGAACTATGGCTACACCTTC.